What follows are 19 T cell receptor beta chains derived from one specimen sequenced in a study of T cell responses to AZD1222 COVID-19 vaccine. Clones were read by immunoSEQ multiplex PCR, and TCRdb kept only the in-frame ones, dropping some. Of 170,000 or so clones listed, 88% are singletons. The sample in question was peripheral blood, obtained 28 days after the second AZD1222 dose. The receptors were sampled from an adult who received the AZD1222 COVID-19 vaccine.

V usage is TRBV30 and J usage is TRBJ1-6; D uncertain. Trimming took 1 base from V and 14 from J, leaving 12 bases between them. The CDR3 runs to 12 residues. Germline V gene lookup returns CDR1 GTSNPN and CDR2 SVGIG (reference sequence). The CDR3 DNA follows: TGTGCCTGGAGTGACGGGAGGTTCGCCCTCCACTTT. Protein: CAWSDGRFALHF.

The V call is TRBV5-8, the J call TRBJ2-7; tentatively, D is TRBD2 (5 bases). Deletions cut 0 bases from V and 2 bases from J, with 12 bases between. The CDR3 contains 15 residues. CDR1 and CDR2 from the germline V gene are SGHTS and YDEGEE. The CDR3 sequence: CASSLGGLAPYEQYF. CDR3 sequence (DNA): TGTGCCAGCAGCTTGGGAGGACTTGCGCCCTACGAGCAGTACTTC. Full variable domain (rest looked up from reference TRBV5-8 and TRBJ2-7): EAGVTQSPTHLIKTRGQQATLRCSPISGHTSVYWYQQALGLGLQFLLWYDEGEERNRGNFPPRFSGRQFPNYSSELNVNALELEDSALYLCASSLGGLAPYEQYFGPGTRLTVT.

The rearrangement links TRBV25-1 to TRBJ1-5; D perhaps matches TRBD1 (5 bases). The V end was cut by 5 bases, the J end by 0 bases, with 11 bases between. The CDR3 totals 15 residues. Germline CDR1 and CDR2: MGHDK and SYGVNS. The CDR3 bases are TGTGCCAGCAGTAGGGACGGCCTTAGCAATCAGCCCCAGCATTTT. It is translated as CASSRDGLSNQPQHF.

This rearrangement joins TRBV18 to TRBJ1-5; no definite D call. V lost 5 bases and J 4 bases, leaving 12 bases between the germline ends. CDR1 is KGHSH and CDR2 is LQKENI in the germline V gene. CDR3 length: 14 amino acids. The CDR3 DNA reads TGTGCCAGCTCATCTGGACGGAGTAATCAGCCCCAGCATTTT. Its translation: CASSSGRSNQPQHF.

J is TRBJ1-3 and V is TRBV6-1; D is uncertain. From germline, CDR1 is MNHNS and CDR2 SASEGT. The CDR3 runs to 16 residues. The ends were cut back, 5 bases at V and 0 bases at J, with 14 bases in the middle. The CDR3, as DNA: TGTGCCAGCAGTAAAGGTGTAAGGAGCTCTGGAAACACCATATATTTT. It specifies CASSKGVRSSGNTIYF.

This clone was counted a single time. This chain connects TRBV15 to TRBJ2-7, with 12 bases identical to TRBD2. Germline V gene lookup returns CDR1 LNHNV and CDR2 YYDKDF (reference sequence). V shed 5 bases, J shed 9 bases, and the junction held 8 bases outside the gene matches. The CDR3 runs to 14 residues. The CDR3, as DNA: TGTGCCACCAGCCCCCGACTAGCGGGGGAGGTGCAGTACTTC. As protein: CATSPRLAGEVQYF.

This sequence joins TRBV6-5 and TRBJ2-7; TRBD1 agrees at 9 bases. The CDR3 sequence is 14 residues long. V lost 0 bases, J lost 9 bases, and 6 bases stayed unmatched. Germline CDR1 is MNHEY and CDR2 is SVGAGI. The CDR3 DNA follows: TGTGCCAGCAGTTACTCGACACAGGGGGCGACGCAGTACTTC. It translates to CASSYSTQGATQYF.

This clone is a singleton in its sample. The rearrangement links TRBV19 to TRBJ1-5; 8 bases line up with TRBD1. This CDR3 region has 14 residues. Germline V gene lookup returns CDR1 LNHDA and CDR2 SQIVND (reference sequence). V shed 2 bases and J 7 bases; nucleotides not matched to a gene: 4. The CDR3 DNA is TGTGCCAGTAGTATACAGGGGGCACGACAGCCCCAGCATTTT. Residues: CASSIQGARQPQHF.

The chain couples TRBV19 to TRBJ2-1; the D gene is possibly TRBD2 (5 bases). V was shortened by 3 bases and J by 8 bases, with 14 bases between the two germline ends. Germline loops: CDR1 LNHDA, CDR2 SQIVND (reference sequence). CDR3 size: 14 residues. CDR3 bases: TGTGCCAGTAGTATCGGCGGGCCGGCCCATGAGCAGTTCTTC. Protein product: CASSIGGPAHEQFF.

Points on this clone: The junction departs from the called germline gene at one end, perhaps through a read error. J is TRBJ2-1 and V is TRBV5-1, with D possibly being TRBD1 (5 bases). This CDR3 contains 13 residues. CDR1 and CDR2 from the germline V gene are SGHRS and YFSETQ. The CDR3 region is CASSSRVFNQQFF. CDR3 DNA: TGCGCCAGCAGCTCCAGGGTCTTCAATCAGCAGTTCTTC.

The chain joins TRBV6-4 to TRBJ2-1; TRBD2 is a possible D gene (8 bases). This CDR3 has 12 residues. V was pared by 8 bases and J by 10 bases, with 15 bases between. Germline assignment: CDR1 MRHNA and CDR2 SNTAGT. In nucleotides, the CDR3 is TGTGCCAGCCAGTCGGGAGGGGGCGAGCAGTTCTTC. Protein: CASQSGGGEQFF.

V and J are TRBV7-3 and TRBJ2-3; a weak D match, TRBD2 (5 bases). Germline V gives CDR1 SGHTA, CDR2 FQGTGA. This CDR3 spans 13 amino acids. Trimming took off 1 base at V and 6 bases at J, with 8 bases between the two ends. The CDR3 sequence is CASSLNPGDTQYF. The CDR3, as DNA: TGTGCCAGCAGCTTAAATCCGGGGGATACGCAGTATTTT.

This rearrangement joins TRBV5-1 to TRBJ2-1; D not resolved. The V and J ends lost 5 bases and 7 bases respectively, with 13 bases between them. This CDR3 spans 13 amino acids. Germline V CDR1 and CDR2: SGHRS, YFSETQ. CDR3 coding DNA: TGCGCCAGCAGTCCAACGCCCCGAAATGAGCAGTTCTTC. It encodes CASSPTPRNEQFF.

This clone turned up a few times. The J gene is TRBJ2-7, the V gene TRBV5-4; D may be TRBD1 (6 bases). Germline assignment: CDR1 SGHNT and CDR2 YYREEE (reference sequence). V was clipped by 3 bases and J by 1 base, with 17 bases between them. The CDR3 extends over 16 amino acids. The CDR3 DNA is TGTGCCAGCAGCTCCGAACCAGGCAGGGGATCCTACGAGCAGTACTTC. It yields the protein CASSSEPGRGSYEQYF.

Here the CDR3 DNA reads TGTGCCAGCAGCGTAGGGGCGCAGGCCTGGGACTCCTACGAGCAGTACTTC. Protein product: CASSVGAQAWDSYEQYF. This chain connects TRBV9 to TRBJ2-7, with D unresolved. CDR1 and CDR2 (germline): SGDLS, YYNGEE. V was cut by 0 bases and J by 0 bases, with 16 bases left in between. The CDR3 has 17 amino acids.

The genes are TRBV10-3 and TRBJ2-3; tentative D call: TRBD1 (5 bases). Trimming shortened V by 4 bases and J by 0 bases, and 11 bases separated the two germline ends. Germline V CDR1 and CDR2: ENHRY, SYGVKD. The CDR3 has 15 residues. CDR3 amino acids: CAISVVGVSTDTQYF. CDR3 DNA sequence: TGTGCCATCAGTGTGGTAGGGGTTAGCACAGATACGCAGTATTTT.

This chain uses TRBV6-5 with TRBJ1-1; 8 nucleotides match TRBD1. The CDR3 totals 14 residues. Germline V gene lookup returns CDR1 MNHEY and CDR2 SVGAGI. Unmatched junction bases numbered 1, after V lost 4 bases and J lost 0 bases. DNA of the CDR3: TGTGCCAGCAGTTCAGGGGGCTTGAACACTGAAGCTTTCTTT. Translation: CASSSGGLNTEAFF.

This chain links TRBV6-1 with TRBJ2-7; 8 bases are a match to TRBD1. This CDR3 has 14 amino acids. Trimming at V came to 3 bases and at J to 6 bases, leaving 7 bases not matched to a gene. Germline CDR1 and CDR2: MNHNS and SASEGT. As DNA, the CDR3 is TGTGCCAGCAGTGAGGACAGGGTAAAGGCCGAGCAGTACTTC. It encodes CASSEDRVKAEQYF.

The chain is built from TRBV5-4 and TRBJ1-1; 8 bases are a match to TRBD1. The CDR3 is 16 residues long. The V gene end was trimmed by 4 bases and the J gene end by 0 bases; junction bases not matched to a gene: 8. Looked up from germline, CDR1 is SGHNT and CDR2 is YYREEE (reference sequence). The CDR3 here is CASSGGDRRMNTEAFF. The DNA of the CDR3 is TGTGCCAGCAGCGGGGGGGACAGGCGAATGAACACTGAAGCTTTCTTT. The entire variable domain, with the rest obtained from reference TRBV5-4 and TRBJ1-1, is as follows: ETGVTQSPTHLIKTRGQQVTLRCSSQSGHNTVSWYQQALGQGPQFIFQYYREEENGRGNFPPRFSGLQFPNYSSELNVNALELDDSALYLCASSGGDRRMNTEAFFGQGTRLTVV.